This T cell receptor (beta chain) was recorded in a study of shared clonotypes between healthy human individuals. Each subset's genomic DNA was shared equally among a number of immunoSEQ plates. Assay: immunoSEQ multiplex PCR; the TCRdb copy retains only in-frame clones and omits some. The sample lists nearly 1,000,000 clones, 76% occurring once. With 8 bases removed from V and 4 bases from J, the gap between germline ends came to 9 bases. Per germline, CDR1 SGHAT and CDR2 FQNNGV. This CDR3 comprises 11 residues. The receptor comes from a man between 18 and 29 years old in good health. Material for sequencing was memory CD4+ T cells sorted from blood. Subset in this sample: CD45RA-negative fraction. This chain connects TRBV11-2 to TRBJ2-7; tentative D call: TRBD1 (7 bases). DNA of the CDR3: TGTGCCAGCTCAGGGGGGTACGAGCAGTACTTC. The encoded protein is CASSGGYEQYF.